This T cell receptor (beta chain) appears in the sequencing data of a study of Graves' ophthalmopathy and Graves' hyperthyroidism. Study-wide context: The blood sample was drawn at first diagnosis and before any treatment. Notes on the study in general: It was with about 68% sensitivity and almost 75% specificity that the model predicted ophthalmopathy progression. Blood also harbored most expanded thyroid clonotypes above 0.001 frequency.

Isolation of PBMCs was performed using 8 to 10 ml of fresh peripheral blood. The study amplified TCR beta CDR3 regions using RNA transcripts. HTBI-primed RT-PCR formed the first round, and a multiplex PCR formed the second. One entry per CDR3 protein results from TCRdb running MiXCR on the multiplex PCR reads. The repertoire has 650,000 to 900,000 distinct CDR3 sequences, 35% to 50% of them found once; the top ten carry 40% to 55%. The germline CDR1 and CDR2 sequences are WSHSY and SAAADI. The CDR3 runs 14 residues. For this clonotype: Its target is unknown. The junction shows a germline mismatch at one end, possibly a read error.

The clonotype comes from an adult man with Graves' ophthalmopathy. The sample comprised peripheral blood. V and J are TRBV10-2 and TRBJ1-5; D ambiguous. The CDR3 DNA follows: TGTGCCAGCAGAGTTCGGACCTACAATCAGCCCCAGCATTTT. It is translated as CASRVRTYNQPQHF.